This T cell receptor beta chain was documented in a study of CD8 T cells in Susac syndrome. Notes on the study in general: It was acknowledged in the study that its TCR sequencing and HLA analysis involved a relatively small number of individuals.

CD8+ and CD4+ T cells circulating in blood were sequenced for TCR beta. It was negative isolation that provided the CD8+ and CD4+ T cells, whereas TEMRA cells were enriched by FACS. With regard to this clonotype: Antigen specificity is unknown.

RNA amounts of roughly 0.5 to 1 ug underwent reverse transcription with random hexamers. TCR beta CDR3 was amplified by immunoSEQ multiplex PCR. This amplification extended across 54 Vbeta and 13 Jbeta segments. TCRdb re-called the immunoSEQ multiplex PCR reads through MiXCR, storing one row per CDR3 protein. The sample holds approximately 190,000 distinct CDR3 sequences, 90% to 95% seen once. The receptor's source is a human donor with multiple sclerosis. Specimen: CD4+ T cells from PBMCs.

CDR3 nucleotide sequence: TGCAGTGCTAGAGATCGCGGACTAGCGGGAGGTCTCGGGCGGAATGAGCAGTTCTTC. It is translated as CSARDRGLAGGLGRNEQFF. This chain joins TRBV20-1 and TRBJ2-1; 14 nucleotides agree with TRBD2. The CDR3 spans 19 residues. Germline V CDR1 and CDR2: DFQATT, SNEGSKA (reference sequence). V lost 0 bases, J lost 7 bases, and 14 bases stayed unmatched.